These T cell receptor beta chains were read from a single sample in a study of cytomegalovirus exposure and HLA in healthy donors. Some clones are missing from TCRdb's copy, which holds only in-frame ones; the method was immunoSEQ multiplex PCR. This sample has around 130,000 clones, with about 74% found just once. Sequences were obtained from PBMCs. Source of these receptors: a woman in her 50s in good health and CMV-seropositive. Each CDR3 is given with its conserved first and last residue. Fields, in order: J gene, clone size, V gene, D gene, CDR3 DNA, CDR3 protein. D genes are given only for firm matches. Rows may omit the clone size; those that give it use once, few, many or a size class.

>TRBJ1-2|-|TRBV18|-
TGTGCCAGCTCACCGTCGCAGGTTTATGGCTACCCCTTC
CASSPSQVYGYPF
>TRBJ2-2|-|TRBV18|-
TGTGCCAGCTCACCACTAAGCCCAGACACCGGGGAGCTATTTTTT
CASSPLSPDTGELFF
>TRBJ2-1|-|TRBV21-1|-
TGTGCCAGCAGCAAAGGGACAGGCATCAATGAGCAGTTCTTC
CASSKGTGINEQFF
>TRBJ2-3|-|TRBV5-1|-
TGCGCCAGCCATATGGGGGGTGAAGATACGCAGTATTTT
CASHMGGEDTQYF
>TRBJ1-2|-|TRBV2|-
TGTGCCAGCAGTGAAAGAGTCGGCTACACCTTC
CASSERVGYTF
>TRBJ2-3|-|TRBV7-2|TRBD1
TGTGCCAGCAGCAAAGACAGGGTACATACGCAGTATTTT
CASSKDRVHTQYF
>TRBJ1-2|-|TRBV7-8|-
TGTGCCAGCAGCCCCGACAGAAACTATGGCTACACCTTC
CASSPDRNYGYTF
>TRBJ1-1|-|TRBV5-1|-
TGCGCCAGCAGCCCAAACAGGGAGTACACTGAAGCTTTCTTT
CASSPNREYTEAFF
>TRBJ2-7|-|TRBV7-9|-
TGTTCCAGCAGCGCTACCCTCTCCTACGAGCAGTACTTC
CSSSATLSYEQYF
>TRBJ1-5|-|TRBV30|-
TGTGCCTGGAACGATCAGGGGTCAGATAGCAATCAGCCCCAGCATTTT
CAWNDQGSDSNQPQHF
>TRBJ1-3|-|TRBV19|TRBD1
TGTGCCAGTAGTCGGACAGGGAGCATCTCTGGAAACACCATATATTTT
CASSRTGSISGNTIYF
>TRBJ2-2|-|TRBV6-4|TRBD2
TGTGCCAGCAGTCTTCTAGCGGGGGGCGAAGGGGAGCTGTTTTTT
CASSLLAGGEGELFF
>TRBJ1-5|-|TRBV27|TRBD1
TGTGCCAGCAGTTCGCTTGGACAGGGAAATCAGCCCCAGCATTTT
CASSSLGQGNQPQHF
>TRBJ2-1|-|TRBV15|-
TGTGCCACCAAGACAGGGACTTACAATGAGCAGTTCTTC
CATKTGTYNEQFF
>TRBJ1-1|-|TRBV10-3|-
TGTGCCATCGGCGGCAGGGAGGACACTGAAGCTTTCTTT
CAIGGREDTEAFF
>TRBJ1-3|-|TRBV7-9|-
TGTGCCAGCAGCCCCCGGGGGTCGATTGAGGGAAACACCATATATTTT
CASSPRGSIEGNTIYF
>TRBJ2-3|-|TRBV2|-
TGTGCCAGCCGCCGGGATACGCAGTATTTT
CASRRDTQYF
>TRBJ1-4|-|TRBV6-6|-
TGTGCCAGCAGTTACTCGACAGCAACTAATGAAAAACTGTTTTTT
CASSYSTATNEKLFF
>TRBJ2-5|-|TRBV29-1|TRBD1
TGCAGCGTAGAACTCGACAGGGTGAGGTACCAAGAGACCCAGTACTTC
CSVELDRVRYQETQYF
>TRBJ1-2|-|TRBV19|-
TGTGCCAGTAGTGGTCCGGGGTATGGCTACACCTTC
CASSGPGYGYTF
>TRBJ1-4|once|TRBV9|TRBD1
TGTGCCAGCAGCGTAGGGGACAGGGGAGGAGAAAAACTGTTTTTT
CASSVGDRGGEKLFF
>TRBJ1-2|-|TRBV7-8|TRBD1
TGTGCCAGCAGCCAACTAAGGGGGCAGGCCGACTATGGCTACACCTTC
CASSQLRGQADYGYTF
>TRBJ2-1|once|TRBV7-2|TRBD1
TGTGCCAGCAGCTTCCGGGACAGACAAAATGAGCAGTTCTTC
CASSFRDRQNEQFF
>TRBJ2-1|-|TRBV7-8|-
TGTGCCAGCAGCGAACAGGGCTACAATGAGCAGTTCTTC
CASSEQGYNEQFF
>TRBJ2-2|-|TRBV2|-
TGTGCCAGCAGTCGGACCGGGACACTCACCGGGGAGCTGTTTTTT
CASSRTGTLTGELFF
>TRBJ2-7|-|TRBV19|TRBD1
TGTGCCAGTTCAACGGGACAGGGGACCTACGAGCAGTACTTC
CASSTGQGTYEQYF
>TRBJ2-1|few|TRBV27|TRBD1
TGTGCCAGCAGTTCGGAGACAGGGCGGGTAGGGAATGAGCAGTTCTTC
CASSSETGRVGNEQFF
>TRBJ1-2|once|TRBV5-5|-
TGTGCCAGCAGCTTTTCCGTCGACAGCTATGGCTACACCTTC
CASSFSVDSYGYTF
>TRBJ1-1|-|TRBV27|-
TGTGCCAGCAGTTTAAGGGGATGGAATAGTGAAGCTTTCTTT
CASSLRGWNSEAFF
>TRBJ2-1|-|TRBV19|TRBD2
TGTGCCAGTAGTCCAGGGACTAGCTACAATGAGCAGTTCTTC
CASSPGTSYNEQFF
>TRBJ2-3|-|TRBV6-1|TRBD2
TGTGCCAGCGTTAGCGGGGGGGTCGGAGATACGCAGTATTTT
CASVSGGVGDTQYF
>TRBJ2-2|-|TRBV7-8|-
TGTGCCAGCAGCCCCTTTGCGTGGCAGGCCGGGGAGCTGTTTTTT
CASSPFAWQAGELFF
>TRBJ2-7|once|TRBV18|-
TGTGCCAGCTCACCGACAGGGGAGGGCTACGAGCAGTACTTC
CASSPTGEGYEQYF
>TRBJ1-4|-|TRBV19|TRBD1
TGTGCCACAAAACAGGGGACAAATGAAAAACTGTTTTTT
CATKQGTNEKLFF
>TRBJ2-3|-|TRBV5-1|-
TGCGCCAGCAGCTTGAATACAGGGAAGGGCACAGATACGCAGTATTTT
CASSLNTGKGTDTQYF
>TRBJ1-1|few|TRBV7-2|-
TGTGCCAGCAGCCCCGAGGGCGTGAACACTGAAGCTTTCTTT
CASSPEGVNTEAFF
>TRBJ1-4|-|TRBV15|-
TGTGCCACCAGCAGAGGCGTTGAGGAAAAACTGTTTTTT
CATSRGVEEKLFF
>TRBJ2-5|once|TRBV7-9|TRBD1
TGTGCCAGCAGGCCGACAGGGAACCAAGAGACCCAGTACTTC
CASRPTGNQETQYF
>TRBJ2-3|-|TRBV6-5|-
TGTGCCAGCAGTACCACGGGGGAGAGCGATACGCAGTATTTT
CASSTTGESDTQYF
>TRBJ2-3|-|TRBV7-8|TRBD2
TGTGCCAGCAGCTCAGACCGGGGGGGCCCTAGGGGTACGCAGTATTTT
CASSSDRGGPRGTQYF
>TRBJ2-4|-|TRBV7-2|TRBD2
TGTGCCAGCAGCTCGCGGGGGGGCCTAGGCAAAAACATTCAGTACTTC
CASSSRGGLGKNIQYF
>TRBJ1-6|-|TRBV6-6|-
TGTGCCAGCCAGTCGACTAACTATAATTCACCCCTCCACTTT
CASQSTNYNSPLHF
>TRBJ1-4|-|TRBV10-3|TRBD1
TGTGCCATCAGTGAGAGGCAGGGGGACGAAAAACTGTTTTTT
CAISERQGDEKLFF
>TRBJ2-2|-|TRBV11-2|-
TGTGCCAGCAGCCCGATACAGAGCACCGGGGAGCTGTTTTTT
CASSPIQSTGELFF
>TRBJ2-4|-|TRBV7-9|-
TGTGCCAGCAGTCCGGGTCCGGTGAACGCTCAGTACTTC
CASSPGPVNAQYF
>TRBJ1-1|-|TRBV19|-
TGTGCCAGTAACGAAGCACGGAACACTGAAGCTTTCTTT
CASNEARNTEAFF
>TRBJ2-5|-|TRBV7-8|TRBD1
TGTGCCAGCAGCCTCGGGACAGGGCCGGAGACCCAGTACTTC
CASSLGTGPETQYF